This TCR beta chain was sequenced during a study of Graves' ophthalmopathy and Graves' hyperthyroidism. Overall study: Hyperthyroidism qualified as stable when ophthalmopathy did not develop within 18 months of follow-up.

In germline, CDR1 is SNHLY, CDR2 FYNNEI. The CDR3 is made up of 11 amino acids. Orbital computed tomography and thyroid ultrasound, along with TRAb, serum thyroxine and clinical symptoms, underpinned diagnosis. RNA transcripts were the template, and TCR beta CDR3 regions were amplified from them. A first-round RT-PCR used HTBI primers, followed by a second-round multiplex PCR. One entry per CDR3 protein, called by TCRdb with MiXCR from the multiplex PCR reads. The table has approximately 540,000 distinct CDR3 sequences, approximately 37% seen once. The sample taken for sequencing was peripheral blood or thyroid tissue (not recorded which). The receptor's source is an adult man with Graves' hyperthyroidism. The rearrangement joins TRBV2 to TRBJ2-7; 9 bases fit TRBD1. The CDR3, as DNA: TGTGCTAGCTCCGGGACAGGGTTGGCGTACTTC. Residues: CASSGTGLAYF. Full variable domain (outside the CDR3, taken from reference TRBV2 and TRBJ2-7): EPEVTQTPSHQVTQMGQEVILRCVPISNHLYFYWYRQILGQKVEFLVSFYNNEISEKSEIFDDQFSVERPDGSNFTLKIRSTKLEDSAMYFCASSGTGLAYFGPGTRLTVT.